This TCR beta chain was profiled in a study of radiotherapy plus CTLA-4 blockade in lung cancer. Turning to the study itself: An objective response was seen in 18% of patients, and disease control in just over 30%.

Patients with chemo-refractory metastatic non-small-cell lung cancer received focal radiation plus CTLA-4 blockade with ipilimumab. Broader study findings: Early clone dynamics of blood T cells, plus interferon-beta, reportedly predicted response best. TCR clones of tumor origin grew in blood after radiotherapy plus ipilimumab.

Germline CDR1 and CDR2: MGHRA and YSYEKL. This CDR3 is built from 13 residues. Trimming cost V 4 bases and J 1 base, with 8 bases left between them. The method was immunoSEQ multiplex PCR; TCRdb's version includes in-frame clones alone and lacks a portion of them. Among about 54,000 clones listed, approximately 80% were seen once. This clone was detected only a few times. Antigen specificity is unknown. The sequence derives from a human donor with non-small cell lung cancer who had a partial response to radiotherapy plus ipilimumab. The sequenced sample was peripheral blood, obtained from a patient treated with radiotherapy plus ipilimumab. V is TRBV4-1 and J is TRBJ2-7, with D perhaps TRBD2 (5 bases). The CDR3 nucleotides read TGCGCCAGCAGCCCGGGGTTTTCCTACGAGCAGTACTTC. Amino acids: CASSPGFSYEQYF.